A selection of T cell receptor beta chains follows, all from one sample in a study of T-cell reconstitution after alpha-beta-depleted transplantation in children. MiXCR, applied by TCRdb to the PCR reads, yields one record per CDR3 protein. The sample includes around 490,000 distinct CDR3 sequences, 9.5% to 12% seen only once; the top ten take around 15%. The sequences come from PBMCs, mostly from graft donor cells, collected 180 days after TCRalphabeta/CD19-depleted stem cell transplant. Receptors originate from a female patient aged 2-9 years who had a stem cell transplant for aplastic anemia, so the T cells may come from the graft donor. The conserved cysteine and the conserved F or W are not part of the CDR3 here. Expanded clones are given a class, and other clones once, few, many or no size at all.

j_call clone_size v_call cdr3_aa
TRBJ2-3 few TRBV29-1 SGGTSGISDTQY
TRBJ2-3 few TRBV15 ATSREIVAGGTDTQY
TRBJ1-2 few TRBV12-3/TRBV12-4 ASSSGAGGPIYGYT
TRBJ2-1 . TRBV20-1 SAPLAGHNEQF
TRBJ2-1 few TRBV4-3 ASSQWGTGSHEQF
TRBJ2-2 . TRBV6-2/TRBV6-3 ASSYRAGGAGELF
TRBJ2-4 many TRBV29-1 SVAGQGRSIQY
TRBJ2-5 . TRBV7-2 ASKLGWGQETQY
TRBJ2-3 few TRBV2 ASYRFGTSGFTDTQY
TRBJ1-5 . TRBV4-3 ASSQGATGAQPQH
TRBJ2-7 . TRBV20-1 SAKSGGAYEQY
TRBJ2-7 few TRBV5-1 ASSLGQGSVEQY
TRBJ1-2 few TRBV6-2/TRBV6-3 ASSYGGTDYGYT
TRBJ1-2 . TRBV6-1 ASSPTVYYGYT
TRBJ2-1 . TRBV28 ASSSASGRVANEQF
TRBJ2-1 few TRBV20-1 SGRRPDNEQF
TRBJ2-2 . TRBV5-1 ASSDGGASPRTGELF
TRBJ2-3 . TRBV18 ASSPSPTTDTQY
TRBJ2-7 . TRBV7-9 ASSDPGQGYEQY
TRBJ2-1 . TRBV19 ASSLSGSQSYNEQF
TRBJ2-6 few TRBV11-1 ASSLAHGQGATGANVLT
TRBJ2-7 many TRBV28 ASSSPGTASYEQY
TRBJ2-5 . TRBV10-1 ASSEWCGRLQETQY
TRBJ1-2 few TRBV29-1 SVDLDSNYGYT
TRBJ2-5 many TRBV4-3 ASSQGVGLAGVETQY
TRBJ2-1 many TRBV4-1 ASSQDPREWSYNEQF
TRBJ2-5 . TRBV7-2 ASSLWTGGAETQY
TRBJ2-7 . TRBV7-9 ASSSPTGEEQY
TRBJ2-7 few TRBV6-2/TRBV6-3 ASRRTSGGIYEQY
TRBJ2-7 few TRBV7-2 ASSLGTQGSYEQY
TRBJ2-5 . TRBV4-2 ASAPGRGETQY
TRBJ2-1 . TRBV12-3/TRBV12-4 ASSFDSPNEQF
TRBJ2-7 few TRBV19 ASSPGTGSLYEQY